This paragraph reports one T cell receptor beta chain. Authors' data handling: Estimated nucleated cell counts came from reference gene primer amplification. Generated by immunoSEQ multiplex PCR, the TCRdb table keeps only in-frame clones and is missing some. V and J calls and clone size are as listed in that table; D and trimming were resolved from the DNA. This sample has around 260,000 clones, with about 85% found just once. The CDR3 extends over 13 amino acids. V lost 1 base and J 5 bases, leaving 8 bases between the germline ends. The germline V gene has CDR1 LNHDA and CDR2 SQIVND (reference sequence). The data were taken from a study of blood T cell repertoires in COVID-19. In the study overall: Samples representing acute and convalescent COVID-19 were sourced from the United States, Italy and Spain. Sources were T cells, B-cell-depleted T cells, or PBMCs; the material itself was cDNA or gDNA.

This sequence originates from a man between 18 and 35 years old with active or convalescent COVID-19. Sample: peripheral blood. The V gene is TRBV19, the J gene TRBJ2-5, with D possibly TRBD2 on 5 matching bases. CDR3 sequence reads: CASSIGGMETQYF. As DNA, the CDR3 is TGTGCCAGTAGTATAGGAGGGATGGAGACCCAGTACTTC.